The next 32 T cell receptor beta chains were all read from a single sample in a study of T cells in Graves' hyperthyroidism and ophthalmopathy. Template material for amplifying TCR beta CDR3 regions consisted of RNA transcripts. The study used the HTBI primer set for a first-round RT-PCR of the TCR CDR3. One entry per CDR3 protein, called by TCRdb with MiXCR from the multiplex PCR reads. This sample has roughly 420,000 distinct CDR3 sequences; around 15% occur once, and the top ten carry less than 6.5%. The sample taken for sequencing was blood. The receptors shown here come from a woman aged 18 to 35 with Graves' hyperthyroidism.

This clonotype was counted many times. The chain links TRBV20-1 to TRBJ1-5; D unclear. V shed 3 bases and J shed 1 base, with 7 bases lying between them. Germline CDR1 is DFQATT and CDR2 is SNEGSKA (reference sequence). This CDR3 comprises 13 residues. The CDR3, as DNA: TGCAGTGCTAGCATCTCCAGCAATCAGCCCCAGCATTTT. This gives the protein CSASISSNQPQHF.

This chain connects TRBV2 to TRBJ2-5, with 13 positions matching TRBD2. The CDR3 loop spans 15 amino acids. V lost 6 bases to trimming and J lost 3 bases; unmatched junction nucleotides: 4. Germline CDR1 is SNHLY and CDR2 is FYNNEI. DNA for the CDR3: TGTGCCAGCAGCGGACTAGCGGGAGTTGAAGAGACCCAGTACTTC. It encodes CASSGLAGVEETQYF.

To note about this clonotype: A read error may be the cause here, since a much bigger clone is one base away. This chain connects TRBV7-3 to TRBJ2-7, with D perhaps given as TRBD1 or TRBD2 (5 bases each). The CDR3 has 14 amino acids. Germline CDR1 SGHTA, CDR2 FQGTGA. V lost 5 bases and J 7 bases, leaving 18 bases between the germline ends. CDR3 DNA: TGTGCCAGCAGCCAAAACCGGGACCACAATGAGCAGTACTTC. This codes for CASSQNRDHNEQYF.

This clonotype was picked up a small number of times. The rearrangement links TRBV12-3 or TRBV12-4 to TRBJ1-3; 7 bases agree with TRBD1. Unmatched junction bases numbered 2, after V lost 5 bases and J lost 1 base. This CDR3 comprises 14 residues. In DNA, the CDR3 is TGTGCCAGCAGTAAGACAGGGTCTGGAAACACCATATATTTT. The encoded protein is CASSKTGSGNTIYF.

This rearrangement joins TRBV2 to TRBJ2-5; no reliable D call. V dropped 7 bases and J dropped 2 bases, with 8 bases sitting between them. The germline V gene encodes CDR1 SNHLY and CDR2 FYNNEI. This CDR3 has 12 residues. The CDR3 DNA reads TGTGCCAGCACTGGGCCGCAAGAGACCCAGTACTTC. The encoded protein is CASTGPQETQYF. Full variable domain (rest looked up from reference TRBV2 and TRBJ2-5): EPEVTQTPSHQVTQMGQEVILRCVPISNHLYFYWYRQILGQKVEFLVSFYNNEISEKSEIFDDQFSVERPDGSNFTLKIRSTKLEDSAMYFCASTGPQETQYFGPGTRLLVL.

The table lists this clonotype with many counts. As DNA, the CDR3 is TGCAGCGTTGCCGGGACAGGGGGGCAGGAGACCCAGTACTTC. Translated, it gives CSVAGTGGQETQYF. The gene calls are TRBV29-1 and TRBJ2-5; TRBD1 aligns across 11 bases. Trimming took 4 bases from V and 5 from J; bases not matched to a gene: 6. The CDR3 sequence is 14 residues long. Looked up from germline, CDR1 is SQVTM and CDR2 is ANQGSEA.

Comments on this clonotype: A much bigger clone sits one base away, suggesting this may be a read error. The rearrangement joins TRBV6-1 to TRBJ2-7; D may be TRBD2 (5 bases). Germline lookup yields CDR1 MNHNS and CDR2 SASEGT. The CDR3 has 14 amino acids. This CDR3 reads CASSMDFSSYEQHF. DNA of the CDR3: TGTGCCAGCAGTATGGACTTTAGCTCCTACGAGCAGCACTTC.

The chain has TRBV6-2 or TRBV6-3 and TRBJ2-3; TRBD2 matches at 12 bases. This CDR3 region has 15 residues. Germline assignment: CDR1 MNHEY and CDR2 SVGEGT. The V segment lost 5 bases and the J segment 7 bases; nucleotides outside the gene matches: 7. The chain's CDR3 is CASSGGLAGTHTQYF. CDR3 bases: TGTGCCAGCAGTGGGGGACTAGCGGGTACGCATACGCAGTATTTT.

The CDR3 spells CASSTRTSGRAEQFF. For the CDR3, the DNA is TGTGCCAGTAGTACCCGGACTAGCGGGAGGGCTGAGCAGTTCTTC. The gene calls are TRBV19 and TRBJ2-1; 15 nucleotides line up with TRBD2. The V gene end was trimmed by 4 bases and the J gene end by 9 bases; junction bases not matched to a gene: 4. The CDR3 is 15 residues long. CDR1 LNHDA and CDR2 SQIVND come from the germline V gene (reference sequence).

This clonotype showed up many times. The J gene is TRBJ2-3, the V gene TRBV24-1; the match to TRBD2 covers 7 bases. The J segment lost 0 bases and the V segment lost 7 bases, leaving 3 bases of the junction unmatched. Per germline, CDR1 KGHDR and CDR2 SFDVKD. The CDR3 length is 14 residues. The CDR3 DNA follows: TGTGCCACCAGGGGTAGCGGGAGCACAGATACGCAGTATTTT. It yields the protein CATRGSGSTDTQYF.

This clonotype has at least ten counts. J is TRBJ2-7 and V is TRBV12-3 or TRBV12-4; D is unresolved. This CDR3 region has 14 residues. The V end lost 3 bases, the J end lost 3 bases, and 12 bases lay between the germline ends. The DNA for the CDR3 is TGTGCCAGCAGTTTCTCTGTTATTCGCTACGAGCAGTACTTC. Encoded protein: CASSFSVIRYEQYF.

J is TRBJ2-1 and V is TRBV12-3 or TRBV12-4; TRBD2 aligns across 11 bases. V shed 10 bases, J shed 7 bases, and the junction held 9 bases outside the gene matches. This CDR3 has 14 amino acids. The CDR3 sequence: CAISLAGGLNEQFF. The CDR3 DNA is TGTGCCATTTCCTTAGCGGGAGGGCTTAATGAGCAGTTCTTC.

This clonotype was observed many times. The CDR3 region is CSADKDRTSSYNEQFF. The CDR3 DNA is TGCAGTGCCGATAAGGACAGGACGAGCTCCTACAATGAGCAGTTCTTC. V is TRBV20-1 and J is TRBJ2-1; 7 positions match TRBD1. Germline CDR1 reads DFQATT; CDR2 reads SNEGSKA (reference sequence). CDR3 length equals 16 residues. V lost 6 bases to trimming and J lost 0 bases; unmatched junction nucleotides: 11.

Here the CDR3 reads CASSRGQVTGELFF. CDR3 bases: TGTGCCAGCAGCCGAGGACAGGTGACCGGGGAGCTGTTTTTT. The genes are TRBV7-2 and TRBJ2-2, with 7 bases identical to TRBD1. This CDR3 contains 14 residues. Germline CDR1 SGHTA, CDR2 FQGNSA. The V segment lost 5 bases and the J segment 5 bases; nucleotides outside the gene matches: 5.

A note on this clonotype: One end of the junction does not line up with germline, which may come from a read error. The rearrangement joins TRBV6-9 to TRBJ2-1, with TRBD2 matching over 9 bases. The V gene's germline CDR1 is MNHGY and CDR2 SVAAGI. The CDR3 covers 16 residues. CDR3 loop: CAGSLKPGTSWVEQFF. The DNA for the CDR3 is TGTGCCGGCAGTTTAAAGCCCGGGACTAGCTGGGTTGAGCAGTTCTTC.

This clonotype was counted at least ten times. The chain carries TRBV7-2 and TRBJ2-1; possible D gene TRBD1, 6 bases. The germline V gene has CDR1 SGHTA and CDR2 FQGNSA. The CDR3 length is 15 residues. Trimming removed 6 bases from V and 2 bases from J, with 14 bases in between. The CDR3 region has the DNA TGTGCCAGCAGAACGGACAGCCTTCCCTACAATGAGCAGTTCTTC. Translated: CASRTDSLPYNEQFF.

V and J are TRBV6-5 and TRBJ2-3; D is unclear. This CDR3 contains 16 residues. Germline V lookup: CDR1 MNHEY, CDR2 SVGAGI. Between the trimmed V and J ends, which lost 0 bases and 0 bases, there was a span of 10 bases. Written as DNA, the CDR3 is TGTGCCAGCAGTTACTCCGGGCACCATAGCACAGATACGCAGTATTTT. Its translation is CASSYSGHHSTDTQYF.

This clonotype came up a few times. The V gene is TRBV5-1, the J gene TRBJ2-7; no reliable D call. This CDR3 has 14 amino acids. Germline lookup yields CDR1 SGHRS and CDR2 YFSETQ. The V and J ends lost 4 bases and 0 bases respectively, with 11 bases between them. CDR3 region: CASSPATVSYEQYF. The DNA for the CDR3 is TGCGCCAGCAGCCCCGCGACCGTCTCCTACGAGCAGTACTTC.

The chain combines TRBV4-3 with TRBJ2-1; maybe TRBD2 (5 bases). V shed 0 bases and J shed 0 bases, with 9 bases lying between them. The CDR3 has 16 amino acids. The germline V gene encodes CDR1 LGHNA and CDR2 YSLEER. The CDR3 loop is CASSQERDLSYNEQFF. The DNA of the CDR3 is TGCGCCAGCAGCCAAGAACGGGATCTCTCCTACAATGAGCAGTTCTTC.

The table lists this clonotype with many counts. This chain joins TRBV2 and TRBJ2-2, with a possible D match to TRBD2 (5 bases). The CDR3 contains 14 residues. Trimming cost V 3 bases and J 4 bases, with 9 bases left between them. Germline V lookup: CDR1 SNHLY, CDR2 FYNNEI. As DNA, the CDR3 is TGTGCCAGCAGTGACGAGCGGATCACCGGGGAGCTGTTTTTT. Its protein is CASSDERITGELFF.

In its sample, this clonotype was seen many times. The chain is built from TRBV7-9 and TRBJ2-1; D unclear. Per the germline V gene, CDR1 is SEHNR and CDR2 is FQNEAQ (reference sequence). V lost 5 bases, J lost 0 bases, and 17 bases lay in between. CDR3 length: 17 residues. The chain's CDR3 is CASSQEAAVSSYNEQFF. CDR3 nucleotides: TGTGCCAGCAGCCAAGAGGCGGCGGTTAGCTCCTACAATGAGCAGTTCTTC.

This clonotype was seen repeatedly, ten times or more. The rearrangement uses TRBV11-1 and TRBJ1-1, with a weak D call TRBD1 (6 bases). V dropped 3 bases and J dropped 1 base, with 21 bases sitting between them. Germline V gene lookup returns CDR1 SGHAT and CDR2 FQDESV (reference sequence). The CDR3 covers 18 residues. The CDR3 DNA follows: TGTGCCAGCAGCTTTCGGCCGCGGATGTCAGGGGAGAACACTGAAGCTTTCTTT. Translating gives CASSFRPRMSGENTEAFF.

Many counts were recorded for this clonotype. V gene TRBV6-1 combines with J gene TRBJ2-1, with D perhaps matching TRBD1 or TRBD2 (5 bases each). V was pared by 3 bases and J by 0 bases, with 15 bases between. This CDR3 has 17 residues. In germline, CDR1 is MNHNS, CDR2 SASEGT. The CDR3 sequence is CASSEGPGRSSYNEQFF. CDR3 nucleotide sequence: TGTGCCAGCAGTGAGGGACCGGGACGAAGCTCCTACAATGAGCAGTTCTTC.

The V gene is TRBV6-2 or TRBV6-3, the J gene TRBJ2-2, with a weak D call TRBD1 (5 bases). The V end lost 0 bases, the J end lost 4 bases, and 15 bases lay between the germline ends. The CDR3 is made up of 17 amino acids. CDR1 MNHEY and CDR2 SVGEGT come from the germline V gene. Here the CDR3 reads CASSYSTWTRPTGELFF. The CDR3 DNA reads TGTGCCAGCAGTTACTCGACATGGACAAGACCCACCGGGGAGCTGTTTTTT.

This clonotype was detected many times. The rearrangement joins TRBV28 to TRBJ1-1, with a weak D call TRBD1 (6 bases). CDR1 is MDHEN and CDR2 is SYDVKM in the germline V gene. The CDR3 contains 16 residues. V dropped 5 bases and J dropped 5 bases, with 21 bases sitting between them. CDR3 DNA: TGTGCCAGCAGTCAACTTGGGACACCCAGTAAGACTGAAGCTTTCTTT. Its protein product is CASSQLGTPSKTEAFF. Full variable domain (remainder filled in from reference TRBV28 and TRBJ1-1): DVKVTQSSRYLVKRTGEKVFLECVQDMDHENMFWYRQDPGLGLRLIYFSYDVKMKEKGDIPEGYSVSREKKERFSLILESASTNQTSMYLCASSQLGTPSKTEAFFGQGTRLTVV.

V usage is TRBV28 and J usage is TRBJ1-5; 9 nucleotides match TRBD1. The CDR3 is 16 residues long. J was trimmed by 0 bases and V by 2 bases; bases with no gene match: 2. Germline CDR1 MDHEN, CDR2 SYDVKM. In DNA, the CDR3 is TGTGCCAGCAGTTTACCGGGACAGGGTAGCAATCAGCCCCAGCATTTT. It encodes CASSLPGQGSNQPQHF.

The genes are TRBV6-1 and TRBJ2-1, with D perhaps TRBD2 (5 bases). This CDR3 has 14 amino acids. Germline V gives CDR1 MNHNS, CDR2 SASEGT. Deletions cut 2 bases from V and 5 bases from J, with 10 bases between. The CDR3, as DNA: TGTGCCAGCAGTGAATGGCGGGTTAACAATGAGCAGTTCTTC. Protein product: CASSEWRVNNEQFF.

This clonotype has a count of ten or more. The genes are TRBV20-1 and TRBJ1-1, with D unresolved. V dropped 2 bases and J dropped 8 bases, with 12 bases sitting between them. The CDR3 has 12 residues. CDR1 and CDR2 (germline): DFQATT, SNEGSKA (reference sequence). The CDR3 protein is CSARIPGLEAFF. CDR3 sequence (DNA): TGCAGTGCTAGAATTCCAGGACTGGAAGCTTTCTTT.

This sequence joins TRBV5-1 and TRBJ1-2; possibly TRBD1 for D (5 bases). The V and J ends lost 1 base and 4 bases respectively, with 17 bases between them. The CDR3 contains 16 residues. Germline V gene lookup returns CDR1 SGHRS and CDR2 YFSETQ. The CDR3 nucleotides are TGCGCCAGCAGCTTGAAAGCAGTTAATGGGGCCTATGGCTACACCTTC. Its protein product is CASSLKAVNGAYGYTF. Variable domain in full (rest from reference TRBV5-1 and TRBJ1-2): KAGVTQTPRYLIKTRGQQVTLSCSPISGHRSVSWYQQTPGQGLQFLFEYFSETQRNKGNFPGRFSGRQFSNSRSEMNVSTLELGDSALYLCASSLKAVNGAYGYTFGSGTRLTVV.

This clonotype was detected a few times. The chain carries TRBV28 and TRBJ1-6, with D hard to call. Germline V CDR1 and CDR2: MDHEN, SYDVKM. Trimming stripped 5 bases from V and 6 bases from J, with 11 bases between. The CDR3 is 14 residues long. CDR3 amino acids: CASSPWEGNSPLHF. In DNA, the CDR3 is TGTGCCAGCAGTCCCTGGGAGGGTAATTCACCCCTCCACTTT.

This clonotype appeared many times. CDR3 region: CASSFGLSYEQYF. CDR3 sequence (DNA): TGTGCCAGCAGTTTCGGTCTTTCCTACGAGCAGTACTTC. This sequence joins TRBV28 and TRBJ2-7; D gene unclear. CDR1 MDHEN and CDR2 SYDVKM come from the germline V gene. The CDR3 is made up of 13 amino acids. The V gene lost 3 bases and the J gene lost 1 base, with 7 bases spanning the gap. The variable domain in full, completed from reference TRBV28 and TRBJ2-7, reads DVKVTQSSRYLVKRTGEKVFLECVQDMDHENMFWYRQDPGLGLRLIYFSYDVKMKEKGDIPEGYSVSREKKERFSLILESASTNQTSMYLCASSFGLSYEQYFGPGTRLTVT.

The sample holds a few counts of this clonotype. At one end, the junction sequence differs from germline, possibly due to a read error. The rearrangement links TRBV20-1 to TRBJ2-1, with D possibly called TRBD1 or TRBD2 (5 bases each). There are 13 residues in the CDR3. The germline V gene has CDR1 DFQATT and CDR2 SNEGSKA (reference sequence). CDR3 protein: CSARPGPYNEQFF. The CDR3 DNA is TGCAGTGCTAGACCGGGACCCTACAATGAGCAGTTCTTT.